This TCR beta chain comes out of a study of T cells in Graves' hyperthyroidism and ophthalmopathy. This clonotype was seen many times. Its antigen is undetermined. General study results and limits: Model-based prediction identified ophthalmopathy a median roughly 6.1 months prior to its onset.

Germline CDR1 is SNHLY and CDR2 is FYNNEI. This CDR3 is 11 amino acids long. The V end lost 8 bases, the J end lost 2 bases, and 5 bases lay between the germline ends. Amplification yielded TCR beta CDR3 regions, with RNA transcripts as the source. When the TCR CDR3 underwent first-round RT-PCR, the HTBI primer set was used. Each CDR3 protein gets one entry after TCRdb re-called the multiplex PCR reads with MiXCR. The table has approximately 380,000 distinct CDR3 sequences, 11% to 15% seen once. Ophthalmopathy in the patients scored at least 3 on Clinical Activity Score and at least 4 on NOSPECS grade, lasting under 3 months. Those patients with uncontrolled infection, other autoimmune disease, pregnancy or lactation were excluded. Each 10 ml fresh peripheral blood draw supplied the PBMCs.

The sample was blood. The sequence was obtained from a man aged 50 to 60 with Graves' ophthalmopathy. The chain couples TRBV2 to TRBJ2-3; no clear D. The CDR3 spells CASWNTDTQYF. CDR3 coding DNA: TGTGCCAGCTGGAACACAGATACGCAGTATTTT. The full variable domain, rest sourced from reference TRBV2 and TRBJ2-3, is EPEVTQTPSHQVTQMGQEVILRCVPISNHLYFYWYRQILGQKVEFLVSFYNNEISEKSEIFDDQFSVERPDGSNFTLKIRSTKLEDSAMYFCASWNTDTQYFGPGTRLTVL.